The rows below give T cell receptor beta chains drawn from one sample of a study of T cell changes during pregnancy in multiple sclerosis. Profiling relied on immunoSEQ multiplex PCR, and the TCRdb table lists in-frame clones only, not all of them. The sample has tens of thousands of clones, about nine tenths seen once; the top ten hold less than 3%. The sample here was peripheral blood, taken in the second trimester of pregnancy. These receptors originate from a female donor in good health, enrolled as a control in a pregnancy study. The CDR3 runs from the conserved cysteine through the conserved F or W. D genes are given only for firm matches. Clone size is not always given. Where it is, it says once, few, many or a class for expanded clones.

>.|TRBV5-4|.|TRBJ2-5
TGTGCCAGCAGCCGAGACCAAGAGACCCAGTACTTC
CASSRDQETQYF
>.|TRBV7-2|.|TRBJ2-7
TGTGCCAGTTCGGACTACCGATCCTACGAGCAGTACTTC
CASSDYRSYEQYF
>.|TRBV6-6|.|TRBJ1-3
TGTGCCAGCGAACTCGGGAACACCATATATTTT
CASELGNTIYF
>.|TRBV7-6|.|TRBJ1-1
TGTGCCAGCAGCCCACTAGGGAACACTGAAGCTTTCTTT
CASSPLGNTEAFF
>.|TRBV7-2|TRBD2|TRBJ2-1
TGTGCCAGCAGCCTGGGACTAGCGGGAACAGATGAGCAGTTCTTC
CASSLGLAGTDEQFF
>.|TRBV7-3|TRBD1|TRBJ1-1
TGTGCCAGCAGCTCGTACAGGGGTGGTGAAGCTTTCTTT
CASSSYRGGEAFF
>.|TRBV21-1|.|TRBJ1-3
TGTGCCAGTTGGCTACGGACAGAACCAAAGGGGCCTGGAAACACCATATATTTT
CASWLRTEPKGPGNTIYF
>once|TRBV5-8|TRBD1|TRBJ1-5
TGTGCCAGCAGCCCGGGACAGATCAGCAATCAGCCCCAGCATTTT
CASSPGQISNQPQHF
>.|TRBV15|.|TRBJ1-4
TGTGCCACCAGCAGGAGGGGTACAGGGAGTAACGAAAAACTGTTTTTT
CATSRRGTGSNEKLFF
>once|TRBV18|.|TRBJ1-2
TGTGCCAGCTCTCCCGAGGGGGGGAGTGGCTACACCTTC
CASSPEGGSGYTF
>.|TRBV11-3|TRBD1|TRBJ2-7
TGTGCCAGCAGCTCCCAACGTACGGGACAGGGGGCTTTGTACGAGCAGTACTTC
CASSSQRTGQGALYEQYF
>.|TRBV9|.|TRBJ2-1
TGTGCCAGCAGCGTAGCCCTCACAAATGAGCAGTTCTTC
CASSVALTNEQFF
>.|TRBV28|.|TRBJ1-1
TGTGCCAGCAGTCCCTCCTTGGGCCCCCAGAACACTGAAGCTTTCTTT
CASSPSLGPQNTEAFF
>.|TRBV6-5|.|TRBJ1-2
TGTGCCAGCAGTTACTCGTTTGAGGGCAAGAATGGCTACACCTTC
CASSYSFEGKNGYTF
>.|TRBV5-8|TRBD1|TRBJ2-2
TGTGCCAGCAGCGACAGGACAGGCGGACACACCGGGGAGCTGTTTTTT
CASSDRTGGHTGELFF
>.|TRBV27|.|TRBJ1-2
TGTGCCAGCAGTCACCCTGGAGGGAAAGGCTACACCTTC
CASSHPGGKGYTF
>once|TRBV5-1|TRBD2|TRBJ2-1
TGCGCCAGCAGCCCTGGGGCGGGAGAAGTTTGGTACAATGAGCAGTTCTTC
CASSPGAGEVWYNEQFF
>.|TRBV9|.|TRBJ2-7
TGTGCCAGCAGCGTAGCGGGGGACCTCTACGAGCAGTACTTC
CASSVAGDLYEQYF
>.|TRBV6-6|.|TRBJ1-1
TGTGCCAGCAATCAGGGATGGAGCACTGAAGCTTTCTTT
CASNQGWSTEAFF
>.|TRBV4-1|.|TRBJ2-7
TGCGCCAGCAGCCAAGATAGAGGAGAAGGGGTTGGGCAGTACTTC
CASSQDRGEGVGQYF
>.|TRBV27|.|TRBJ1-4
TGTGCCAGCAGTTTAAGACCCCCGGGAGAAAAACTGTTTTTT
CASSLRPPGEKLFF
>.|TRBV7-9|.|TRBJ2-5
TGTGCCAGCAGCTCCCAGGGCCGAGGGACACGTCAAGAGACCCAGTACTTC
CASSSQGRGTRQETQYF
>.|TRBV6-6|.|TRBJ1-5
TGTGCCAGCAGTCGGGAAGGGAATCAGCCCCAGCATTTT
CASSREGNQPQHF
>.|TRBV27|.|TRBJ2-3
TGTGCCAGCAGCCTAATTAGCGGCACAGATACGCAGTATTTT
CASSLISGTDTQYF
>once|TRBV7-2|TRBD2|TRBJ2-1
TGTGCCAGCAGCTTCGGGAGGTCGACCTACAATGAGCAGTTCTTC
CASSFGRSTYNEQFF
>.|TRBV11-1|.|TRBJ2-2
TGTGCCAGCAGCGAAAGGAGTGGTGTGTGGGACATCTCCACCGGGGAGCTGTTTTTT
CASSERSGVWDISTGELFF
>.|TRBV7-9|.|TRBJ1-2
TGTGCCAGCAGCTATGGAGGGATCAATGGCTACACCTTC
CASSYGGINGYTF